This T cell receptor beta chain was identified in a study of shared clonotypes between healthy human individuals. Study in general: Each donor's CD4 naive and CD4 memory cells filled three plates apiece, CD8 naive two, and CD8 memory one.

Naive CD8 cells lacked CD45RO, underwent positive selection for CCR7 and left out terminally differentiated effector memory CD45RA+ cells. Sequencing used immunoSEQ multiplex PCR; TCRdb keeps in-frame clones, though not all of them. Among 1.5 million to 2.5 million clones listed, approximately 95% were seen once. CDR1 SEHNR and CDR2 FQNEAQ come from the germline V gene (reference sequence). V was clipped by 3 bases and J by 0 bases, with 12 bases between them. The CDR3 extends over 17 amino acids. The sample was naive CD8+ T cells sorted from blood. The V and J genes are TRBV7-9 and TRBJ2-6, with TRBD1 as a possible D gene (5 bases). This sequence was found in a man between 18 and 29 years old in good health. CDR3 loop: CASSLNEDSSGANVLTF. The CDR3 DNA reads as TGTGCCAGCAGCTTGAACGAAGACAGCTCTGGGGCCAACGTCCTGACTTTC.